The 9 T cell receptor beta chains given below trace back to one sample, sequenced in a study of cytomegalovirus exposure and HLA in healthy donors. Clones were read by immunoSEQ multiplex PCR, and TCRdb kept only the in-frame ones, dropping some. The data show over 45,000 clones, with 85% to 95% seen just once and around 5.5% held by the top ten. Sample: PBMCs. The receptors were gathered from a woman aged 18-30 years in good health and CMV-seronegative.

By frequency in the sample, this clone is medium-sized (0.01 to 0.1%). The gene calls are TRBV11-3 and TRBJ2-7; 8 positions agree with TRBD1. The V segment lost 2 bases and the J segment 4 bases; nucleotides outside the gene matches: 4. CDR3 size: 14 residues. Per germline, CDR1 SGHNT and CDR2 YENEEA. CDR3 in DNA: TGTGCCAGCAGCTTACGGGACAGGCCTTACGAGCAGTACGTC. Protein product: CASSLRDRPYEQYV.

The chain recombines TRBV6-1 with TRBJ2-1; tentatively, D is TRBD1 (6 bases). Germline V CDR1 and CDR2: MNHNS, SASEGT. There are 13 residues in the CDR3. The ends were cut back, 6 bases at V and 7 bases at J, with 13 bases in the middle. The CDR3 spells CASRPQGSNEQFF. The DNA for the CDR3 is TGTGCCAGCAGACCACAGGGCTCGAATGAGCAGTTCTTC.

The chain joins TRBV7-8 to TRBJ2-3; D perhaps matches TRBD2 (5 bases). Germline loops: CDR1 SGHVS, CDR2 FQNEAQ. The ends were cut back, 6 bases at V and 4 bases at J, with 11 bases in the middle. This CDR3 region has 13 residues. CDR3 sequence (DNA): TGTGCCAGCAGGCGGGCCAAATCAGATACGCAGTATTTT. This gives the protein CASRRAKSDTQYF.

This chain uses TRBV7-3 with TRBJ1-2; 8 nucleotides match TRBD1. V lost 5 bases, J lost 5 bases, and 4 bases stayed unmatched. The CDR3 spans 13 residues. Germline loops: CDR1 SGHTA, CDR2 FQGTGA. CDR3 sequence (DNA): TGTGCCAGCAGCCCTGGACAGGGTTATGGCTACACCTTC. This sequence encodes CASSPGQGYGYTF.

The chain recombines TRBV6-4 with TRBJ2-1; 11 bases map to TRBD2. There are 15 residues in the CDR3. Trimming cost V 5 bases and J 4 bases; bases outside gene matches: 4. The germline V gene encodes CDR1 MRHNA and CDR2 SNTAGT. The CDR3 bases are TGTGCCAGCAGTACTACTAGCGGGGGTTACAATGAGCAGTTCTTC. It encodes CASSTTSGGYNEQFF.

CDR3 residues: CASSLDNYGYTF. DNA of the CDR3: TGTGCCAGCAGCTTAGATAATTATGGCTACACCTTC. The chain uses TRBV11-3 and TRBJ1-2; D call uncertain. Trimming removed 0 bases at V and 5 bases at J, with 4 bases between. The germline CDR1 and CDR2 sequences are SGHNT and YENEEA. This CDR3 spans 12 amino acids.

The V gene is TRBV9, the J gene TRBJ2-7; tentatively, D is TRBD2 (5 bases). V was trimmed by 3 bases and J by 4 bases, leaving 14 bases between them. The V gene's germline CDR1 is SGDLS and CDR2 YYNGEE. This CDR3 has 14 amino acids. The chain's CDR3 is CASSASILAYEQYV. In DNA, the CDR3 is TGTGCCAGCAGCGCTAGCATTTTAGCTTACGAGCAGTACGTC.

CDR3 region: CASSFRQGSAHTEAFF. The CDR3 DNA reads TGTGCCAGCAGTTTTAGACAGGGGAGTGCTCACACTGAAGCTTTCTTT. The gene calls are TRBV27 and TRBJ1-1; TRBD1 matches 8 bases. Germline V CDR1 and CDR2: MNHEY, SMNVEV (reference sequence). The CDR3 has 16 residues. The V segment lost 3 bases and the J segment 3 bases; nucleotides outside the gene matches: 9.

CDR3 residues: CASSLETSTDTQYF. The CDR3 DNA sequence: TGCGCCAGCAGCTTGGAAACTAGCACAGATACGCAGTATTTT. The J gene is TRBJ2-3, the V gene TRBV5-1; D is uncertain. Trimming shortened V by 0 bases and J by 0 bases, and 5 bases separated the two germline ends. The CDR3 consists of 14 residues. Germline CDR1 reads SGHRS; CDR2 reads YFSETQ.